This TCR beta chain came from a study of OX40 agonist ivuxolimab in advanced cancers. This CDR3 region has 15 residues. Per germline, CDR1 SGHTA and CDR2 FQGNSA. The V and J ends lost 1 base and 10 bases respectively, with 16 bases between them. Study results and caveats: Also present in some nonresponders was a low level of normalized T-cell clonal expansion.

Profiling relied on immunoSEQ multiplex PCR, and the TCRdb table lists in-frame clones only, not all of them. The data show some 70,000 clones, roughly 88% seen once. Details on this clone: The antigen is unknown.

The receptor was isolated from an adult with an advanced solid tumor such as melanoma, head and neck, liver or kidney cancer. The chain couples TRBV7-2 to TRBJ1-4; D unresolved. The sample consisted of CD4+ or CD8+ T cells sorted from blood, taken in a trial of the OX40 agonist ivuxolimab. The CDR3 region is CASSLESAGRGKLFF. The CDR3 DNA is TGTGCCAGCAGCTTAGAGTCGGCAGGTCGTGGAAAACTGTTTTTT. The whole variable domain, filled in from reference TRBV7-2 and TRBJ1-4, reads GAGVSQSPSNKVTEKGKDVELRCDPISGHTALYWYRQSLGQGLEFLIYFQGNSAPDKSGLPSDRFSAERTGGSVSTLTIQRTQQEDSAVYLCASSLESAGRGKLFFGSGTQLSVL.